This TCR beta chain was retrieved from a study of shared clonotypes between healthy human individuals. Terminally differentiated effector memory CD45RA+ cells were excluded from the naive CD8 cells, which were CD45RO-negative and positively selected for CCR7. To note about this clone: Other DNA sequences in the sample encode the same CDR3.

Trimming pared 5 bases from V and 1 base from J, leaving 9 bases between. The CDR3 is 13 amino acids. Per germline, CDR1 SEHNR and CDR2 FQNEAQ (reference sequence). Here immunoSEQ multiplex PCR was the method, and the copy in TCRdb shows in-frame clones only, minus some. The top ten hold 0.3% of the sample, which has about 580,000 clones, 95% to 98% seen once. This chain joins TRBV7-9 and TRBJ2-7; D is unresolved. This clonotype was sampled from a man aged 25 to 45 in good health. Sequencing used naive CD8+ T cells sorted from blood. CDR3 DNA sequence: TGTGCCAGCAGCCCCCGGTCTTCCTACGAGCAGTACTTC. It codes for CASSPRSSYEQYF.